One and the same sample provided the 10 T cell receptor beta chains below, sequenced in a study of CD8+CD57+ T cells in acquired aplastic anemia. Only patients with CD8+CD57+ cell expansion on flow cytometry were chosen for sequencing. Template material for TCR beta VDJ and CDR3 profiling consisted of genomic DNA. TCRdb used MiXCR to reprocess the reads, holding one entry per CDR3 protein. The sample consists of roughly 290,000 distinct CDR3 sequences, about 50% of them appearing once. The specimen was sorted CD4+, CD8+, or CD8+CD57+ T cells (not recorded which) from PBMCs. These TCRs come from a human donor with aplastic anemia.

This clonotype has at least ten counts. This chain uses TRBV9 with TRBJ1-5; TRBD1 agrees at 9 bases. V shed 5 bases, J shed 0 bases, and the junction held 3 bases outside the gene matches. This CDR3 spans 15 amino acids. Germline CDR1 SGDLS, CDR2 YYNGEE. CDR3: CASSGTGTSNQPQHF. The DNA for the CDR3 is TGTGCCAGCAGTGGGACAGGGACTAGCAATCAGCCCCAGCATTTT.

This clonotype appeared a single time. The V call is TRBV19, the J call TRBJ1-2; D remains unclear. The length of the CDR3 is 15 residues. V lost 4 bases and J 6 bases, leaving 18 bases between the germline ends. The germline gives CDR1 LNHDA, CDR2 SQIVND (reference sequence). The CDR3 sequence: CASSNLATPNHGYTF. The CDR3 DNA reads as TGTGCCAGTAGTAACTTGGCCACTCCGAACCATGGCTACACCTTC.

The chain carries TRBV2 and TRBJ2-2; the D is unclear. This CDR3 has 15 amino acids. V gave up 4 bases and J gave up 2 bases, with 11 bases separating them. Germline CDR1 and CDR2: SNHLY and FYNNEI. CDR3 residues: CASSGGSTNTGELFF. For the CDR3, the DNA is TGTGCCAGCAGTGGTGGCAGTACCAACACCGGGGAGCTGTTTTTT.

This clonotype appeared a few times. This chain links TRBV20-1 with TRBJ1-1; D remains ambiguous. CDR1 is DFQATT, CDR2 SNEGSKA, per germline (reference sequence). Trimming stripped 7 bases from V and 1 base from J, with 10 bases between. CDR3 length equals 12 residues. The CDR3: CSVLSGNTEAFF. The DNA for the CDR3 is TGCAGTGTCCTTAGTGGGAACACTGAAGCTTTCTTT.

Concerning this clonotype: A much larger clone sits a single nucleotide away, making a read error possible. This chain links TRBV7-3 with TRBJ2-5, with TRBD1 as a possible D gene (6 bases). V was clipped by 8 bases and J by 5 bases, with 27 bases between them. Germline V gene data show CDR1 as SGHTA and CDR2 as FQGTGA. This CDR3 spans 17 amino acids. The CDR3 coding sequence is TGTGCCAGCTCACCACCGACCGGGACAAGTGGTGGGGAGACCCAGTACTTC. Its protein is CASSPPTGTSGGETQYF.

The CDR3 protein is CSVTRGKWEAFF. For the CDR3, the DNA is TGCAGCGTGACAAGGGGGAAATGGGAAGCTTTCTTT. J is TRBJ1-1 and V is TRBV29-1, with D perhaps matching TRBD1 (6 bases). Trimming removed 6 bases from V and 8 bases from J, with 16 bases in between. The CDR3 is 12 amino acids. CDR1 is SQVTM and CDR2 is ANQGSEA in the germline V gene.

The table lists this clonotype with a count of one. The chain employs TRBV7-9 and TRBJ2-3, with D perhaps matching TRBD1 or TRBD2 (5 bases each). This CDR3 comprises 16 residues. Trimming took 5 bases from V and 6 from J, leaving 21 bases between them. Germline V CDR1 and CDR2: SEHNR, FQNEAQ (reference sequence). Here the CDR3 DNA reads TGTGCCAGCAGCCCCCAGGGCTCGACTATTGATGATACGCAGTATTTT. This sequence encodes CASSPQGSTIDDTQYF.

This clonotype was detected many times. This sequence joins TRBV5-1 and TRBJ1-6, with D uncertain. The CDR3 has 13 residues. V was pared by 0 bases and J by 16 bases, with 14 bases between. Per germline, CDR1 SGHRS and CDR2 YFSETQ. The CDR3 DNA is TGCGCCAGCAGCTTGGATGACATAGGAGAACTCCACTTT. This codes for CASSLDDIGELHF.

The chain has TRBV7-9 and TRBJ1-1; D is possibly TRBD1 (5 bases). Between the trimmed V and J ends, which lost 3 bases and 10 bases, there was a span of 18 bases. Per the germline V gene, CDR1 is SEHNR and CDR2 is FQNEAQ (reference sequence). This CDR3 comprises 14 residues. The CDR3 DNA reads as TGTGCCAGCAGCTTGGATTGGGCAATAGGGGTAGCTTTCTTT. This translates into CASSLDWAIGVAFF.

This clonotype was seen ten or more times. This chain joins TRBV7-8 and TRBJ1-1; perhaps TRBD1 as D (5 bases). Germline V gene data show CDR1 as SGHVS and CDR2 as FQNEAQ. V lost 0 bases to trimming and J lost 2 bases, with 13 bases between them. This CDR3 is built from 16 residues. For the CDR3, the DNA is TGTGCCAGCAGCTTAGCGGGACCCAGAACTAACACTGAAGCTTTCTTT. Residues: CASSLAGPRTNTEAFF.